Presented here are 15 T cell receptor beta chains from one specimen sequenced in a study of T and B cells in COVID-19 patients. TRB rearrangements were amplified by multiplex PCR with BIOMED2 TRB-A/B primers. TCRdb recomputed calls from the multiplex PCR reads with MiXCR, one row per CDR3 protein. The sample records 4,500 to 5,000 distinct CDR3 sequences, 30% to 40% being singletons. Each TRB amplification used 250-500 ng of genomic DNA from blood. Sequenced: blood. These receptors all come from a human donor who had recovered from COVID-19.

The chain is built from TRBV14 and TRBJ1-2; D is perhaps TRBD1 (6 bases). This CDR3 comprises 14 residues. V shed 4 bases and J shed 7 bases, with 16 bases lying between them. Germline CDR1 and CDR2: SGHDN and FVKESK. The CDR3 is CASSPNRVAGGYTF. As DNA, the CDR3 is TGTGCCAGCAGCCCCAACAGGGTTGCTGGTGGCTACACCTTC. Full variable domain (missing parts from reference TRBV14 and TRBJ1-2): EAGVTQFPSHSVIEKGQTVTLRCDPISGHDNLYWYRRVMGKEIKFLLHFVKESKQDESGMPNNRFLAERTGGTYSTLKVQPAELEDSGVYFCASSPNRVAGGYTFGSGTRLTVV.

This clonotype was seen more than once but under ten times. This chain joins TRBV18 and TRBJ1-4; D is unclear. CDR3 length equals 13 residues. V lost 1 base and J lost 5, with 5 bases in between. In germline, CDR1 is KGHSH, CDR2 LQKENI. CDR3 protein: CASSPLANEKLFF. Here the CDR3 DNA reads TGTGCCAGCTCACCACTGGCAAATGAAAAACTGTTTTTT.

This clonotype was detected a few times. V and J are TRBV19 and TRBJ1-1; D remains unclear. Per germline, CDR1 LNHDA and CDR2 SQIVND (reference sequence). V dropped 1 base and J dropped 4 bases, with 10 bases sitting between them. The CDR3 runs 14 residues. DNA for the CDR3: TGTGCCAGTAGTATAGTGGAGTCCGGCACTGAAGCTTTCTTT. Translation: CASSIVESGTEAFF.

This clonotype has only a few counts. J is TRBJ1-1 and V is TRBV15, with D possibly matching TRBD1 (5 bases). The CDR3 is 15 residues long. Looked up from germline, CDR1 is LNHNV and CDR2 is YYDKDF (reference sequence). Trimming cost V 1 base and J 6 bases, with 15 bases left between them. This CDR3 is CATSRGGQGRAEAFF. The DNA for the CDR3 is TGTGCCACCAGCAGAGGTGGGCAGGGTCGGGCTGAAGCTTTCTTT.

This clonotype was observed a handful of times. The chain joins TRBV12-3 or TRBV12-4 to TRBJ2-5; unclear D gene. V gave up 6 bases and J gave up 1 base, with 3 bases separating them. This CDR3 spans 11 amino acids. This CDR3 is CASSFQETQYF. The CDR3 DNA reads TGTGCCAGCAGCTTCCAAGAGACCCAGTACTTC.

This chain links TRBV5-1 with TRBJ2-1; the D gene is possibly TRBD1 (6 bases). The CDR3 is made up of 16 amino acids. V was trimmed by 6 bases and J by 1 base, leaving 17 bases between them. Germline CDR1 reads SGHRS; CDR2 reads YFSETQ. CDR3 nucleotide sequence: TGCGCCAGCAATAGGGACAAATTGTCGTCCTACAATGAGCAGTTCTTC. Its protein product is CASNRDKLSSYNEQFF.

About this clonotype: A read error may explain this, as a much larger clone is one base away. The chain carries TRBV6-5 and TRBJ2-1, with D perhaps TRBD1 (6 bases). The CDR3 runs to 16 residues. Germline CDR1 reads MNHEY; CDR2 reads SVGAGI. CDR3 coding DNA: TGTGCCAGCAGTTACTCAGGGGGTGGTTCTTACAATGAGCAGATCTTC. Its protein product is CASSYSGGGSYNEQIF.

The rearrangement uses TRBV6-2 or TRBV6-3 and TRBJ1-6, with unresolved D. Trimming took off 4 bases at V and 7 bases at J, with 14 bases between the two ends. Germline V lookup: CDR1 MNHEY, CDR2 SVGEGT. The CDR3 totals 15 residues. Written as DNA, the CDR3 is TGTGCCAGCAGTTCCACGGGCAGGAACAATTCACCCCTCCACTTT. It specifies CASSSTGRNNSPLHF.

The genes are TRBV10-3 and TRBJ1-4; a possible D gene is TRBD1 (5 bases). From germline, CDR1 is ENHRY and CDR2 SYGVKD. V was pared by 0 bases and J by 5 bases, with 10 bases between. The CDR3 spans 15 residues. In nucleotides, the CDR3 is TGTGCCATCAGTGAGTCCGGGGGACGGAATGAAAAACTGTTTTTT. Its protein product is CAISESGGRNEKLFF.

A few counts support this clonotype. V is TRBV30 and J is TRBJ2-7; D is undetermined. Germline V gene data show CDR1 as GTSNPN and CDR2 as SVGIG (reference sequence). This CDR3 comprises 11 residues. V lost 3 bases and J 7 bases, leaving 10 bases between the germline ends. The CDR3 DNA reads TGTGCCTGGAGCGCCATTCGGGAGCAGTACTTC. Translated, it gives CAWSAIREQYF. Drawing the rest from reference TRBV30 and TRBJ2-7, the complete variable domain is SQTIHQWPATLVQPVGSPLSLECTVEGTSNPNLYWYRQAAGRGLQLLFYSVGIGQISSEVPQNLSASRPQDRQFILSSKKLLLSDSGFYLCAWSAIREQYFGPGTRLTVT.

V usage is TRBV18 and J usage is TRBJ1-2; D possibly corresponds to TRBD1 (5 bases). The CDR3 loop spans 15 amino acids. V lost 6 bases and J 3 bases, leaving 17 bases between the germline ends. Germline CDR1 reads KGHSH; CDR2 reads LQKENI. The CDR3: CASSLNPQGDYGYTF. DNA for the CDR3: TGTGCCAGCTCTCTCAACCCCCAGGGAGACTATGGCTACACCTTC.

The chain uses TRBV20-1 and TRBJ1-4; tentatively, D is TRBD1 (6 bases). The V gene's germline CDR1 is DFQATT and CDR2 SNEGSKA (reference sequence). V lost 5 bases and J lost 2, with 9 bases in between. This CDR3 contains 13 residues. CDR3 protein: CSARDKTNEKLFF. Written as DNA, the CDR3 is TGCAGTGCTCGGGACAAGACTAATGAAAAACTGTTTTTT.

The CDR3 DNA is TGTGCCTGGAAAGGACAGGGAGGGACCGGGGAGCTGTTTTTT. It encodes CAWKGQGGTGELFF. V gene TRBV30 combines with J gene TRBJ2-2; TRBD1 might be the D (8 bases). Germline loops: CDR1 GTSNPN, CDR2 SVGIG (reference sequence). V was cut by 4 bases and J by 5 bases, with 14 bases left in between. The CDR3 sequence is 14 residues long.

The chain has TRBV5-5 and TRBJ2-7; D call uncertain. The V end was cut by 8 bases, the J end by 6 bases, with 24 bases between. CDR3 length equals 15 residues. The germline V gene encodes CDR1 SGHKS and CDR2 YYEKEE (reference sequence). CDR3 sequence (DNA): TGTGCCAGAAAATTACGGCGACTCTCGACTGGCGAGCAGTACTTC. It translates to CARKLRRLSTGEQYF.

V gene TRBV5-5 combines with J gene TRBJ1-1; D call uncertain. Trimming took 0 bases from V and 3 from J, leaving 6 bases between them. CDR3 length equals 13 residues. Germline CDR1 is SGHKS and CDR2 is YYEKEE (reference sequence). The DNA of the CDR3 is TGTGCCAGCAGCTTGGCGCAGCACACTGAAGCTTTCTTT. Its protein product is CASSLAQHTEAFF.